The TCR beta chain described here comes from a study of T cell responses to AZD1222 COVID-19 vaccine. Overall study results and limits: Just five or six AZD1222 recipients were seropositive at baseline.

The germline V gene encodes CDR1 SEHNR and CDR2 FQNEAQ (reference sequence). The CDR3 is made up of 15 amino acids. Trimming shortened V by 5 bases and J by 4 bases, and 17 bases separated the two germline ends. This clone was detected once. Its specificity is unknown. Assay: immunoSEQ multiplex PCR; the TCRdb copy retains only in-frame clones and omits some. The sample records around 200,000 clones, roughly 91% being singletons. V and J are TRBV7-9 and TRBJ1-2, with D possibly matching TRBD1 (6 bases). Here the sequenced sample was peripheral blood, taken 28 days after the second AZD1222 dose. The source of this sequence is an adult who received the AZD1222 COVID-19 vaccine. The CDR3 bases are TGTGCCAGCAGCCCGGAGGGGGTCCTACTCTATGGCTACACCTTC. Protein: CASSPEGVLLYGYTF.